This T cell receptor (beta chain) comes out of a study of blood T cell repertoires in COVID-19. Study-wide context: Collection of acute and convalescent COVID-19 samples took place in the United States, Italy and Spain. The analysed material was cDNA or gDNA that came from T cells, B-cell-depleted T cells, or PBMCs.

Original processing methods: Nucleated cell number was recorded as an estimate derived from reference gene primer amplification. The repertoire was sequenced with immunoSEQ multiplex PCR; TCRdb's copy has only in-frame clones and lacks some. Clonal size and the V and J genes are those of that table, whereas D and trimming came from the DNA. Of roughly 250,000 clones detected, roughly 77% appear once; the ten largest clones hold over 3%. This clone was recorded at least ten times. With V trimmed by 3 bases and J by 3 bases, 8 bases remained unmatched. CDR1 KGHSH and CDR2 LQKENI come from the germline V gene. This CDR3 region has 17 residues.

The receptor was derived from a woman aged 80 or over with acute or convalescent COVID-19. The sequenced sample consisted of peripheral blood. This chain links TRBV18 with TRBJ2-3; 11 bases map to TRBD2. CDR3 sequence (DNA): TGTGCCAGCTCACCTTCCCTTAGCGGGAGGGGTACAGATACGCAGTATTTT. It yields the protein CASSPSLSGRGTDTQYF.